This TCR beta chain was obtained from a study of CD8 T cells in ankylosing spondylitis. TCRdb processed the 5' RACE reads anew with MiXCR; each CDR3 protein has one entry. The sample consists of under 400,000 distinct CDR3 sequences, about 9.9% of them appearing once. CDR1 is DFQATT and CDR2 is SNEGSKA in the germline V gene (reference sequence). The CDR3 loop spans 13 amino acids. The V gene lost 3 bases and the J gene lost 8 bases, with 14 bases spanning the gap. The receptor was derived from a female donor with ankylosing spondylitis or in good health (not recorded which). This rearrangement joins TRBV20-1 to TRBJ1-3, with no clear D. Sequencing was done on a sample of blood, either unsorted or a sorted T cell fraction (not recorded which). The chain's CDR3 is CSARLPAADTIYF. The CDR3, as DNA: TGCAGTGCTAGGCTACCGGCTGCGGACACCATATATTTT.